The present T cell receptor (beta chain) was sequenced within a study of CD8 T cells in Susac syndrome. RNA was extracted with the RNeasy kit, and a quantity of about 0.5 to 1 ug was reverse transcribed using random hexamers. TCRdb re-analysed the immunoSEQ multiplex PCR reads in MiXCR, keeping a single row per CDR3 protein. The table has more than 95,000 distinct CDR3 sequences, around 94% seen once; the top ten hold 0.21%. TCR beta sequences were obtained from blood CD8+ and CD4+ T cells. The CDR3 has 12 amino acids. Per germline, CDR1 GTSNPN and CDR2 SVGIG (reference sequence). V lost 8 bases and J lost 5, with 15 bases in between.

This chain links TRBV30 with TRBJ2-5; D remains ambiguous. The sample taken for sequencing was CD8+ T cells from PBMCs. The TCR was taken from a human donor with Susac syndrome. This CDR3 reads CAGRSGWETQYF. In DNA, the CDR3 is TGTGCCGGTAGATCGGGCTGGGAGACCCAGTACTTC.